This T cell receptor beta chain was documented in a study of cytomegalovirus exposure and HLA in healthy donors. Broader study findings: Later work found that TCR association rates differed between HLA loci; DRB1 had the most and HLA-C the fewest. V- and J-gene trimming of TCR beta was linked (in a later analysis) to a missense DCLRE1C variant. When a later analysis compared HLA-associated TCR beta chains with equally common others, the HLA-associated chains turned out to be more clonally expanded and to have lower generation probabilities. Accounts indicate the classifier identified cytomegalovirus status with strong specificity and sensitivity.

With regard to this clone: What it binds is unknown.

There are 14 residues in the CDR3. Deletions cut 2 bases from V and 2 bases from J, with 11 bases between. CDR1 is SQVTM, CDR2 ANQGSEA, per germline. 60 Vbeta and 13 Jbeta primers were used in PCR. The repertoire was sequenced with immunoSEQ multiplex PCR; TCRdb's copy has only in-frame clones and lacks some. The data show about 52,000 clones, 55% to 65% seen once. The TCR comes from a human donor in good health. V usage is TRBV29-1 and J usage is TRBJ2-3; D gene ambiguous. Sequences were obtained from PBMCs. DNA for the CDR3: TGCAGCGTTGAAAACTTCATTTCCACAGATACGCAGTATTTT. The encoded protein is CSVENFISTDTQYF.